These T cell receptor beta chains were read from a single sample in a study of Graves' ophthalmopathy and Graves' hyperthyroidism. MiXCR, run by TCRdb on the multiplex PCR reads, gives a single entry per CDR3 protein. This sample has approximately 210,000 distinct CDR3 sequences; 25% to 30% occur once, and the top ten carry over 7.5%. Source material: peripheral blood. The origin of the receptors is a man aged 50 or older with Graves' ophthalmopathy. CDR3s include the opening cysteine and the closing phenylalanine or tryptophan. A D gene is named only where the DNA matches it firmly. The size of a clone is reported for some rows only, either as once, few or many, or as a class for expanded clones.

TRBJ1-1	NA	TRBV12-3/TRBV12-4	TRBD1	12	TGTGCCAGCAGTCGCAGGGGGTGGGAAGCTTTCTTT	CASSRRGWEAFF
TRBJ1-5	NA	TRBV7-2	NA	14	TGTGCCAGCAGCTTAGCGTGGGAATATCAGCCCCAGCATTTT	CASSLAWEYQPQHF
TRBJ2-5	many	TRBV12-3/TRBV12-4	TRBD2	16	TGTGCCAGCAGTTTACCGGGACTAGGAGGCTGGAAGACCCAGTACTTC	CASSLPGLGGWKTQYF
TRBJ2-7	NA	TRBV11-3	NA	14	TGTGCCAGCAGGAGAGGGGGGTCGACCTACGAGCAGTACTTC	CASRRGGSTYEQYF
TRBJ2-7	many	TRBV4-3	TRBD2	17	TGCGCCAGCAGCCCGGGACTGACTAGCGGGCTACGCTACGAGCAGTACTTC	CASSPGLTSGLRYEQYF
TRBJ1-2	many	TRBV29-1	NA	11	TGCAGCGTTGGGGGGGTGGATGGCTACACCTTC	CSVGGVDGYTF
TRBJ2-5	many	TRBV7-8	NA	14	TGTGCCAGCAGCTTAGGTCTTGAACAAGAGACCCAGTACTTC	CASSLGLEQETQYF
TRBJ2-5	NA	TRBV19	TRBD2	14	TGTGCCAGTAACCCCAGCGGGAGGGAAGAGACCCAGTACTTC	CASNPSGREETQYF
TRBJ2-7	NA	TRBV27	TRBD2	15	TGTGCCAGCAGTTTACAAGCGGGAAAGTTTAACGAGCAGTACTTC	CASSLQAGKFNEQYF
TRBJ1-1	NA	TRBV30	NA	16	TGTGCCTGGACTAAGTTACCTGAAATGATGAACACTGAAGCTTTCTTT	CAWTKLPEMMNTEAFF
TRBJ1-5	NA	TRBV7-8	NA	14	TGTGCCAGCAGCTTCCCGATCAGCAATCAGCCCCAGCATTTT	CASSFPISNQPQHF